The present TCR beta chain was sequenced within a study of Ad26.COV2.S vaccination and SARS-CoV-2 variants. The germline V gene has CDR1 SGHAT and CDR2 FQNNGV. V lost 5 bases to trimming and J lost 1 base; unmatched junction nucleotides: 8. This CDR3 has 16 residues. TCRdb keeps only in-frame clones here, not all; method: immunoSEQ multiplex PCR. The sample consists of 440,000 or so clones, around 89% of them appearing once. Treatment of the sample: roughly 18 received Ad26.COV2.S at low or high dose, single or two shots; 5 received placebo; per-sample allocation not given. Repertoires come from day 63 after the first vaccine or placebo injection.

The sample in question was peripheral blood, obtained in a trial of Ad26.COV2.S vaccine versus placebo. This TCR was sampled from a person between 18 and 60 years old who received the Ad26.COV2.S COVID-19 vaccine or a placebo. The chain uses TRBV11-2 and TRBJ2-7; 10 positions match TRBD2. The CDR3 loop is CASSPQLAGLSYEQYF. The DNA for the CDR3 is TGTGCCAGCAGCCCCCAACTAGCGGGGCTATCCTACGAGCAGTACTTC.